This T cell receptor beta chain was retrieved from a study of Ad26.COV2.S vaccination and SARS-CoV-2 variants (dated by TCRdb to the early 2020s). Regarding the study in general: Donors in the vaccine arm were drawn from COV1001, a multicentre, randomized, double-blind, placebo-controlled phase I-IIa trial testing Ad26.COV2.S in healthy adults. Ad26.COV2.S was given intramuscularly at 5x10^10 or 1x10^11 viral particles, as a single shot or as two shots 56 days apart. Sequencing of the TCRbeta repertoire served to evaluate the specificity and breadth of SARS-CoV-2-reactive T cell receptors following Ad26.COV2.S vaccination. The TCR-sequenced set comprised about 32 samples: approximately 20 Ad26.COV2.S vaccine recipients, 5 placebo recipients and 8 SARS-CoV-2 convalescent individuals. Participants in the trial were split at random into five groups of five each, receiving low-dose or high-dose Ad26.COV2.S once or twice, or else placebo on both occasions. Blinding of investigators to trial group allocation was maintained during experiments and outcome assessment. The study at large found these results: Non-spike TCR breadth was comparable between vaccine and placebo recipients, consistent with the vaccine containing only spike. Compared with placebo recipients, Ad26.COV2.S recipients showed higher spike-specific TCR breadth (P = 0.0014). After vaccination, substantial breadth of spike-specific CD8+ and CD4+ T cell responses was reported. Comparing responses between vaccine doses or regimens was not something the study was powered to do. According to the authors, total T cell responses may have been underestimated by the TCR breadth and depth analyses.

The immunoSEQ Assay was the method used to sequence TCRbeta CDR3 regions. After extraction, genomic DNA underwent amplification by bias-controlled multiplex PCR, followed by high-throughput sequencing. As for the authors' bioinformatics: To quantify the absolute abundance of every unique TCRbeta CDR3 region, sequences were collapsed and filtered. T cell fraction was estimated by normalizing TCRbeta template counts to usable DNA, with usable DNA measured through amplification of reference genes found in all nucleated cells. Repertoire TCRs were annotated as SARS-CoV-2-specific by exact matching of V gene, CDR3 amino acid sequence and J gene to a known reactive TCR set. MIRA supplied the reference SARS-CoV-2 TCR set, which was filtered for enrichment in COVID-19-positive ImmuneCODE repertoires so that public or cross-reactive TCRs were removed. Using the MIRA antigens, annotated TCRs were further analysed by specific ORF or by position within an ORF. Depth was the summed frequency of annotated unique rearrangements, while breadth was defined as annotated unique rearrangements over total unique productive rearrangements. Two-sided Wilcoxon rank-sum tests were applied when comparing TCR breadth between groups. In TCRdb, the immuneACCESS table is reduced to in-frame sequences with V and J assigned. These tables do not hold every clone; where another copy was compared, an unresolved V gene accounts for under half, and the others remain unexplained. Clone size and V and J calls were adopted from that table, with D and trimming inferred from the DNA. The sample yields some 370,000 clones; 83% were counted once. The ten biggest clones cover approximately 7.8% of the sample.

Spanning cysteine to phenylalanine, the CDR3 consists of 12 amino acids. The DNA shown is the 36-base CDR3, in frame from base 1. Trimming accounts for 7 bases at V and 11 bases at J, while the number of junction bases matched to no gene is 10. CDR1 and CDR2 were assigned from the germline V gene as MNHEY and SVGAGI. As concerns this clone: No cognate antigen has been identified for it. It has no much larger one-base neighbor in the sample; base qualities were not kept.

The treatment or condition label here, explained by the study, means: approximately 18 received Ad26.COV2.S at low or high dose, single or two shots; five or six received placebo; per-sample allocation not given. For vaccine and placebo recipients, repertoires were sequenced using samples collected on day 63 after the first injection. In Cohort 1b, fewer than 30 adults aged 18-55 years were enrolled at a single site in Boston, USA, between 29 July and 7 August 2020. Ad26.COV2.S was a replication-incompetent adenovirus type 26 vector expressing a prefusion-stabilized SARS-CoV-2 spike protein from the original Wuhan strain.

This clonotype was sampled from a person aged 18-60 years who received the Ad26.COV2.S COVID-19 vaccine or a placebo. The sequence links TRBV6-5 to TRBJ1-1; the central 7 bases match TRBD1. Sample: peripheral blood, taken in a trial of Ad26.COV2.S vaccine versus placebo. Here the CDR3 is given as CASNTIQGRAFF. The sequenced DNA is TGTGCCAGCAATACAATACAGGGGAGGGCTTTCTTT.